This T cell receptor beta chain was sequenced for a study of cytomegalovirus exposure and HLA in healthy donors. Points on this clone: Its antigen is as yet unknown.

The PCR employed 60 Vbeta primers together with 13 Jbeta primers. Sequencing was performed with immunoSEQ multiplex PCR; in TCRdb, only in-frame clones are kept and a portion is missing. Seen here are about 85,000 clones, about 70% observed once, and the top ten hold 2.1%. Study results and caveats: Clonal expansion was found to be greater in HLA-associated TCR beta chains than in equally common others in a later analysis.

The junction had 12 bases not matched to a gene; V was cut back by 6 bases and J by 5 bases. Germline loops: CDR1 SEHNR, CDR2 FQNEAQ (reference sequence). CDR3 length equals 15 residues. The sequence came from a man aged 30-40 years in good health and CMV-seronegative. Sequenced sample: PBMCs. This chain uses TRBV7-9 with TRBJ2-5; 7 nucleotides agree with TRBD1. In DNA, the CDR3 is TGTGCCAGCAGTCAAAAGGGGGCAGCAAAGGAGACCCAGTACTTC. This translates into CASSQKGAAKETQYF.